This T cell receptor (beta chain) was found in a study of vaccination and CD4 T cells after COVID-19. Study as a whole: A CEFX pool, an HIV-1 Nef pool, or else no peptide went into the control cultures.

The Oncomine TCR Beta short-read assay was applied to DNA of cultured CD4+ T cells. TCRdb processed the PCR reads anew with MiXCR; each CDR3 protein has one entry. There are 20,000 to 25,000 distinct CDR3 sequences in the sample; about 46% occur only once, and 10% to 15% lies in the top ten. The germline V and J ends were trimmed by 2 bases and 7 bases, with 5 bases remaining between them. The CDR3 contains 10 residues. The germline V gene has CDR1 DFQATT and CDR2 SNEGSKA (reference sequence). Time point specified: late sampling 161 to 241 days after vaccination in three convalescent patients. Documented treatment: roughly 10-day PBMC culture with coronavirus spike peptide pools or control peptides (ViraFEST assay). From the approximately 10-day cultures, CD4+ T cells were isolated by negative selection. Worth noting for this clonotype: Its specificity is not known.

The chain uses TRBV20-1 and TRBJ1-2; D ambiguous. This specimen was CD4+ T cells from blood, cultured in vitro, taken about 7 months after SARS-CoV-2 vaccination. This sequence was found in a human donor who had recovered from COVID-19. The CDR3 coding sequence is TGCAGTGCTAGATCCACTGGCTACACCTTC. It specifies CSARSTGYTF.